This TCR beta chain was obtained from a study of beta chain features in type 1 diabetes. Study context: Investigators examined some 110,000,000 sorted cells across all samples.

Study outcomes and limitations: Within patients, naive, central memory and Treg TCRB repertoires seemed more similar than within healthy donors. The study found fewer insertions and more deletions at VDJ junctions in type 1 diabetes patients.

A word on this clone: Its antigen is not identified.

The sequenced template was cDNA made from the entire isolated RNA. The assay was immunoSEQ multiplex PCR, and TCRdb's table has in-frame clones only and misses some. Of about 620,000 clones listed, 15% to 18% are singletons. CDR1 and CDR2 (germline): MNHEY, SMNVEV (reference sequence). The length of the CDR3 is 15 residues. V gave up 7 bases and J gave up 0 bases, with 12 bases separating them. This receptor was obtained from a man between 18 and 29 years old in good health. Input material: naive CD4+ T cells from blood. The V and J genes are TRBV27 and TRBJ2-2; possible D gene TRBD1, 5 bases. CDR3: CASKSRQTNTGELFF. DNA for the CDR3: TGTGCCAGCAAATCCCGACAGACGAACACCGGGGAGCTGTTTTTT.